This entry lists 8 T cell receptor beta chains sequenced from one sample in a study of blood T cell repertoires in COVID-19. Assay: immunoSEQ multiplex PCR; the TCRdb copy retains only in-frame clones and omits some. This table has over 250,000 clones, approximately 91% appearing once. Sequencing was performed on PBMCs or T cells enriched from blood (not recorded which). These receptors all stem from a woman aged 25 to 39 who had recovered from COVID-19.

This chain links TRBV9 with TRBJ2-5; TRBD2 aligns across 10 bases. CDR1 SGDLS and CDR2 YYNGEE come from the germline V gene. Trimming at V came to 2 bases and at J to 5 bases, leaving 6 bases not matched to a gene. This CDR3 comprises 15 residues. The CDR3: CASSVASGSGETQYF. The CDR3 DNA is TGTGCCAGCAGCGTGGCTAGCGGGAGTGGGGAGACCCAGTACTTC.

The CDR3 DNA reads as TGCGCCAGCAGCCAAGAATCCGCTAGCTCCGAAGAGACCCAGTACTTC. Translated: CASSQESASSEETQYF. V is TRBV4-1 and J is TRBJ2-5; D perhaps matches TRBD2 (5 bases). V lost 0 bases, J lost 3 bases, and 14 bases lay in between. There are 16 residues in the CDR3. Looked up from germline, CDR1 is MGHRA and CDR2 is YSYEKL.

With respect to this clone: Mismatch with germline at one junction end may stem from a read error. CDR3 DNA sequence: TGTGCCAGCAGTCTTCGGACAGGGGGCCTGAAAACTGAAGCTTTCTTT. Its translation: CASSLRTGGLKTEAFF. This chain joins TRBV28 and TRBJ1-1; 11 bases line up with TRBD1. This CDR3 contains 16 residues. Germline V gene data show CDR1 as MDHEN and CDR2 as SYDVKM.

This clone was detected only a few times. The DNA of the CDR3 is TGTGCCACCTCGGACAGGGGGCATATTGAAGCTTTCTTT. Translating gives CATSDRGHIEAFF. The chain is built from TRBV19 and TRBJ1-1; 11 bases agree with TRBD1. The germline CDR1 and CDR2 sequences are LNHDA and SQIVND (reference sequence). CDR3 length equals 13 residues. V gave up 10 bases and J gave up 7 bases; unmatched junction bases: 8. Full variable domain (outside the CDR3, taken from reference TRBV19 and TRBJ1-1): DGGITQSPKYLFRKEGQNVTLSCEQNLNHDAMYWYRQDPGQGLRLIYYSQIVNDFQKGDIAEGYSVSREKKESFPLTVTSAQKNPTAFYLCATSDRGHIEAFFGQGTRLTVV.

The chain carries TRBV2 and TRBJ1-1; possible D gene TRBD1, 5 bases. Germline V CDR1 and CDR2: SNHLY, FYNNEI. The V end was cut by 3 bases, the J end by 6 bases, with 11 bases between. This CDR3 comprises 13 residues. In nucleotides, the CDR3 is TGTGCCAGCAGTGACTCCAGGGCGTCTGAAGCTTTCTTT. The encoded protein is CASSDSRASEAFF.

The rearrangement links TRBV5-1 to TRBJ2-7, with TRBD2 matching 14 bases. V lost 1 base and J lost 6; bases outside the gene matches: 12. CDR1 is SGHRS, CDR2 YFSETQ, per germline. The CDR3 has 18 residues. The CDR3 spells CASSLWTSGRYPLPEQYF. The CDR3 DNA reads TGCGCCAGCAGCTTGTGGACTAGCGGGAGGTATCCCCTACCCGAGCAGTACTTC.

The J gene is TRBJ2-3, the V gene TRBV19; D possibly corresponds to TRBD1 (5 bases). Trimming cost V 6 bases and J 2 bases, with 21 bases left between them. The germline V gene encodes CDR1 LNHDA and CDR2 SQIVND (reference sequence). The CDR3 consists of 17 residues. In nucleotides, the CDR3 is TGTGCCAGTAGCGACACCGCCTTGGGGCCAACCACAGATACGCAGTATTTT. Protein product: CASSDTALGPTTDTQYF.

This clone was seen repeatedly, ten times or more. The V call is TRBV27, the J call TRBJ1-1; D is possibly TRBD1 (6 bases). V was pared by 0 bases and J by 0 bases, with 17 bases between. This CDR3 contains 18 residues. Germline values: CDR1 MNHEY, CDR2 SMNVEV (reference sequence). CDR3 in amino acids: CASSLSTPDRHLNTEAFF. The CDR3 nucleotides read TGTGCCAGCAGTTTATCGACCCCAGACAGGCACCTGAACACTGAAGCTTTCTTT.